This is a list of T cell receptor beta chains from one sample in a study of cytomegalovirus exposure and HLA in healthy donors. Only in-frame clones appear in the TCRdb table, and some are missing; sequencing was by immunoSEQ multiplex PCR. Of about 150,000 clones in the sample, 80% were seen once. The sequencing input was PBMCs. The receptors here all came from a middle-aged woman in good health and CMV-seropositive. The CDR3 runs from the conserved cysteine through the conserved F or W. The D gene is left open where the match is weak. Rows give clone size only sometimes, using once, few, many, or a class for an expanded clone.

clone_size	d_call	v_call	j_call	cdr3_nt	cdr3_aa
NA	TRBD1	TRBV27	TRBJ2-5	TGTGCCAGCAGTCCGAGGGGGCGCGCGGAGACCCAGTACTTC	CASSPRGRAETQYF
few	TRBD2	TRBV7-2	TRBJ2-7	TGTGCCAGCAGCAAGGGGTTATCAGCGGGAGGACCACGCCAGCAGTACTTC	CASSKGLSAGGPRQQYF
few	TRBD2	TRBV7-8	TRBJ2-7	TGTGCCAGCAGCCCGGAACCGGGACTAGCCTACGAGCAGTACTTC	CASSPEPGLAYEQYF
NA	NA	TRBV7-9	TRBJ2-7	TGTGCCAGCAGCTCGGCGGCTTCACAAGAGCAGTACTTC	CASSSAASQEQYF
NA	TRBD2	TRBV18	TRBJ2-7	TGTGCCAGCTCACCCGCGGGGCTAGCGGGATTTTTCTACGAGCAGTACTTC	CASSPAGLAGFFYEQYF
NA	TRBD1	TRBV5-6	TRBJ2-3	TGTGCCAGCAGCTTGGGCGACAGGGGTCCCACAGATACGCAGTATTTT	CASSLGDRGPTDTQYF
NA	NA	TRBV5-1	TRBJ2-7	TGCGCCAGCACTAGCCAGAGGGCCGAGCAGTACTTC	CASTSQRAEQYF
NA	NA	TRBV5-1	TRBJ2-6	TGCGCCAGCACGTTGGCCGGGGCCAACGTCCTGACTTTC	CASTLAGANVLTF
NA	NA	TRBV29-1	TRBJ1-4	TGCAGCGTTGAAAGTACGGGGGGTGAAAAACTGTTTTTT	CSVESTGGEKLFF
few	NA	TRBV4-2	TRBJ2-7	TGTGCCAGCAGCCAAGAGGGGGGGCACTCCTACGAGCAGTACTTC	CASSQEGGHSYEQYF
NA	TRBD2	TRBV7-2	TRBJ2-1	TGTGCCAGCAGCTTATCCAGCGGGAGGGCCTCCCGGCAGTTCTTC	CASSLSSGRASRQFF
few	TRBD2	TRBV5-5	TRBJ2-1	TGTGCCAGCAGCTCCCAAAGCGGGGCCAATGAGCAGTTCTTC	CASSSQSGANEQFF
NA	NA	TRBV27	TRBJ2-7	TGTGCCAGCAGCCAACCCCACCTCAGGGGTAGCTCCTACGAGCAGTACTTC	CASSQPHLRGSSYEQYF
NA	NA	TRBV5-4	TRBJ2-5	TGTGCCAGCAAGGGGCCAGCTCAAGAGACCCAGTACTTC	CASKGPAQETQYF
NA	TRBD1	TRBV15	TRBJ2-7	TGTGCCACCAGCAGACCCGGACAGGGCTCCTACGAGCAGTACTTC	CATSRPGQGSYEQYF
once	NA	TRBV27	TRBJ2-7	TGTGCCAGCAGATACCCCCCGGGACATGGTCCCTACGAGCAGTACTTC	CASRYPPGHGPYEQYF
NA	TRBD2	TRBV7-3	TRBJ2-3	TGTGCCAGCAGCCGGGGCGGGAGGGGGACAGATACGCAGTATTTT	CASSRGGRGTDTQYF
NA	TRBD1	TRBV7-9	TRBJ1-5	TGTGCCAGCAGCTTAAGTCCGACAGGGCTCCAGTCGAGCAATCAGCCCCAGCATTTT	CASSLSPTGLQSSNQPQHF
NA	NA	TRBV2	TRBJ2-5	TGTGCCAGCAGTGACACTAGCCCACGAGAGACCCAGTACTTC	CASSDTSPRETQYF
NA	NA	TRBV15	TRBJ2-1	TGTGCCACCAGCAGAGGTGCTCAGGCTTACAATGAGCAGTTCTTC	CATSRGAQAYNEQFF
NA	NA	TRBV7-6	TRBJ2-2	TGTGCCAGCAGCTTAGTGGCGGCGAACACCGGGGAGCTGTTTTTT	CASSLVAANTGELFF
NA	TRBD1	TRBV10-2	TRBJ1-4	TGCGCCAGCAGTCCCGGGACAGGGGTAAAACTGTTTTTT	CASSPGTGVKLFF
NA	NA	TRBV2	TRBJ2-5	TGTGCCAGCACGAGAGCCGGGTCTTTAGAGACCCAGTACTTC	CASTRAGSLETQYF
NA	NA	TRBV11-3	TRBJ2-5	TGTGCCAGCAGCTACGGGATCCAAGAGACCCAGTACTTC	CASSYGIQETQYF
once	TRBD2	TRBV28	TRBJ2-7	TGTGCCAGCAGTCCAACCCATGGACTAGCGAGCTACGAGCAGTACTTC	CASSPTHGLASYEQYF
NA	TRBD1	TRBV27	TRBJ2-1	TGTGCCAGCAGTTGGGGACAGTACAATGAGCAGTTCTTC	CASSWGQYNEQFF
NA	NA	TRBV19	TRBJ2-7	TGTGCCAGTAGTTTGCTAGGCGGAGCCTACGAGCAGTACTTC	CASSLLGGAYEQYF
NA	TRBD2	TRBV7-9	TRBJ2-7	TGTGCCAGCAGCTCTAGCGGGAGGGCCCACGAGCAGTACTTC	CASSSSGRAHEQYF
NA	TRBD2	TRBV19	TRBJ2-5	TGTGCCAGTACTCCGGGACTAGCGGGAGTTACCGAGACCCAGTACTTC	CASTPGLAGVTETQYF
NA	NA	TRBV2	TRBJ2-3	TGTGCCAGCAGCGGACTTCCTCAGGATACGCAGTATTTT	CASSGLPQDTQYF